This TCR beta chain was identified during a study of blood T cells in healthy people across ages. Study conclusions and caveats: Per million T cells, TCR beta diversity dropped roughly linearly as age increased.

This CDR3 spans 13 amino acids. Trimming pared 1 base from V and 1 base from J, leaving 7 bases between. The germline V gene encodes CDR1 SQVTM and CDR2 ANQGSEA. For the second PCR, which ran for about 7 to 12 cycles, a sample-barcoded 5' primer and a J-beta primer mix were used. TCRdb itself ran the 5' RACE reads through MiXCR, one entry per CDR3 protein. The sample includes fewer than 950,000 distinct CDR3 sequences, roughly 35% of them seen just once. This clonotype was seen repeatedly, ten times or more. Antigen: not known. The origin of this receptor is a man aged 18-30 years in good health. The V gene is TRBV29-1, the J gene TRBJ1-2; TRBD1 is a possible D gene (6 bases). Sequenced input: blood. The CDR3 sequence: CSVEARGNYGYTF. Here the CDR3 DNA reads TGCAGCGTTGAAGCCAGGGGTAACTATGGCTACACCTTC.